These 6 T cell receptor beta chains originate from one sample sequenced in a study of radiation and T cells in renal cell carcinoma. Time point reported: blood 2 weeks post-SBRT. Stated treatment: 15 Gy SBRT to primary tumor, nephrectomy 4 weeks later. Measured with immunoSEQ multiplex PCR; TCRdb has only the in-frame clones, and not every one. Here the sample spans roughly 78,000 clones, 82% being singletons. Material: blood, obtained from a patient whose treatment included radiotherapy and nephrectomy. The source is a man in his fifties or sixties with renal cell carcinoma.

In its sample, this clone was seen a few times. This sequence joins TRBV19 and TRBJ2-5; TRBD2 matches 13 bases. CDR3 length: 19 amino acids. V was pared by 4 bases and J by 5 bases, with 16 bases of the junction left unmatched. Germline lookup yields CDR1 LNHDA and CDR2 SQIVND (reference sequence). For the CDR3, the DNA is TGTGCCAGTAGTACCCCTGGACTAGCGGGAGAGGGGATCAAGGAGACCCAGTACTTC. It yields the protein CASSTPGLAGEGIKETQYF.

V and J are TRBV4-1 and TRBJ2-7; 7 bases agree with TRBD2. Germline V CDR1 and CDR2: MGHRA, YSYEKL. The CDR3 consists of 16 residues. V shed 4 bases and J 2 bases; nucleotides not matched to a gene: 11. CDR3 in DNA: TGCGCCAGCAGCCCCAGGACTAGTGGGCCAACCTACGAGCAGTACTTC. Residues: CASSPRTSGPTYEQYF.

In its sample, this clone was seen once. The chain uses TRBV6-5 and TRBJ2-7; TRBD1 agrees at 11 bases. This CDR3 has 14 amino acids. V trimming: 4 bases; J trimming: 7 bases; junction bases outside the gene matches: 6. CDR1 and CDR2 from the germline V gene are MNHEY and SVGAGI. The CDR3 protein is CASSSGTGGTEQYF. CDR3 DNA: TGTGCCAGCAGTTCCGGGACAGGGGGTACGGAGCAGTACTTC.

V is TRBV13 and J is TRBJ2-1, with D possibly TRBD2 on 5 matching bases. V was clipped by 3 bases and J by 9 bases, with 9 bases between them. Germline V gene data show CDR1 as PRHDT and CDR2 as FYEKMQ (reference sequence). CDR3 length: 12 amino acids. DNA for the CDR3: TGTGCCAGCAGCTTTGGTAGCGCTGAGCAGTTCTTC. This gives the protein CASSFGSAEQFF.

The chain combines TRBV29-1 with TRBJ2-1; 14 nucleotides agree with TRBD2. With V trimmed by 4 bases and J by 2 bases, 19 bases remained unmatched. The CDR3 runs to 21 residues. Germline assignment: CDR1 SQVTM and CDR2 ANQGSEA. CDR3 sequence: CSVVGFPLGTSGSVTYNEQFF. Here the CDR3 DNA reads TGCAGCGTTGTAGGGTTCCCTCTTGGGACTAGCGGGAGTGTCACCTACAATGAGCAGTTCTTC.

The rearrangement joins TRBV6-5 to TRBJ2-2; 10 bases match TRBD2. Germline V CDR1 and CDR2: MNHEY, SVGAGI. J was trimmed by 9 bases and V by 4 bases; bases with no gene match: 8. The CDR3 sequence is 15 residues long. The DNA of the CDR3 is TGTGCCAGCAGTTTCTTGACTAGCGGGCTGCGGGAGCTGTTTTTT. Translation: CASSFLTSGLRELFF.